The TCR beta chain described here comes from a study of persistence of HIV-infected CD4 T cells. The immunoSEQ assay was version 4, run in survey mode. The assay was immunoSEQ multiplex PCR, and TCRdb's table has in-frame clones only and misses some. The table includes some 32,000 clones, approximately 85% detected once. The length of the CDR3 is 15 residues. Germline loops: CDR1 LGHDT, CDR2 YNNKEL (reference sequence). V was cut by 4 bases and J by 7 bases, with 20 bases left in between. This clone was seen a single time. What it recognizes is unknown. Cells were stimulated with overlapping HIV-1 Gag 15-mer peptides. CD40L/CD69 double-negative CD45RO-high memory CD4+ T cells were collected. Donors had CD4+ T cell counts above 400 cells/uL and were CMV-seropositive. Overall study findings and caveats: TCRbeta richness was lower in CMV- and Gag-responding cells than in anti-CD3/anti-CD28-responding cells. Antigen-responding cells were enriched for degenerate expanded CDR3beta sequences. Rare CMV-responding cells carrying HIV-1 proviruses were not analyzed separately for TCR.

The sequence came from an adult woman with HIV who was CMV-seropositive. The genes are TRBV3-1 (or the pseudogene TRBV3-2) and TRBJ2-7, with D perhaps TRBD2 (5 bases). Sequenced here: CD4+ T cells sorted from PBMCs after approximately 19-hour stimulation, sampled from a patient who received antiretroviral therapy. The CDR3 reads CASSLAGTRTGEQYF. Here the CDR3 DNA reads TGTGCCAGCAGCCTCGCCGGTACTCGAACGGGGGAGCAGTACTTC.